The subject of this entry is one T cell receptor (beta chain). A few counts support this clonotype. The antigen it recognizes is unknown. No base qualities exist here, and no much larger clone lies one base off it. For sequencing, an Illumina HiSeq 2500 was employed. TCR beta libraries were prepared by quantitative 5'-RACE with molecular barcodes. Per the authors' processing: Disease-linked TCR variants were identified with a new computational method built on a probabilistic model of VDJ rearrangement. TCRdb redid the processing of the public reads, applying fastp at Q25 and MiXCR, and retained in-frame beta chains. A single entry per CDR3 protein holds the most common genes and DNA from its merged rows. These V and J calls derive from TCRdb rather than the authors' analysis. Here the sample has 240,000 or so distinct CDR3 sequences; about 9.1% occur a single time. Nearly 7% of the sample lies in the top ten.

This sample is part of a study of CD8 T cells in ankylosing spondylitis (dated by TCRdb to the late 2010s). Turning to the overall study: To find TCR variants linked to disease, the study profiled T cell receptor beta repertoires in ankylosing spondylitis patients and healthy donors. The full study cohort was made up of over 20 ankylosing spondylitis patients and fewer than 120 healthy donors. Peripheral blood was sampled, and synovial fluid was also collected from ankylosing spondylitis patients. What the authors observed across the whole study: In peripheral blood, the disease-linked clones were found at relatively low frequencies and had a CD8+ phenotype. A TCR beta motif made up of under ten highly homologous amino acid variants appeared to be characteristic of blood from ankylosing spondylitis patients. The disease-linked clones were reported to be significantly enriched in matched synovial fluid samples from ankylosing spondylitis patients. Some motif variants had previously been reported in the synovial fluid and blood of reactive arthritis patients, which suggests shared mechanisms of disease initiation.

Taken from the germline V gene (reference sequence), the CDR1 and CDR2 loops are DFQATT and SNEGSKA. Germline trimming: 3 bases from V, 9 bases from J; junction bases outside gene matches: 4. Taken from cysteine to phenylalanine, the CDR3 has 13 residues. Solely the CDR3 DNA is kept, with 39 bases framed from the first base. Rearrangement joined TRBV20-1 to TRBJ2-1; 11 bases in the middle match TRBD2. The sequenced sample consisted of blood, either unsorted or a sorted T cell fraction (not recorded which). This sequence originates from a male donor with ankylosing spondylitis or in good health (not recorded which). The DNA sequence is as follows: TGCAGTGCTAGTAGCGGGGGGGGGATTGAGCAGTTCTTC. The translation is CSASSGGGIEQFF.